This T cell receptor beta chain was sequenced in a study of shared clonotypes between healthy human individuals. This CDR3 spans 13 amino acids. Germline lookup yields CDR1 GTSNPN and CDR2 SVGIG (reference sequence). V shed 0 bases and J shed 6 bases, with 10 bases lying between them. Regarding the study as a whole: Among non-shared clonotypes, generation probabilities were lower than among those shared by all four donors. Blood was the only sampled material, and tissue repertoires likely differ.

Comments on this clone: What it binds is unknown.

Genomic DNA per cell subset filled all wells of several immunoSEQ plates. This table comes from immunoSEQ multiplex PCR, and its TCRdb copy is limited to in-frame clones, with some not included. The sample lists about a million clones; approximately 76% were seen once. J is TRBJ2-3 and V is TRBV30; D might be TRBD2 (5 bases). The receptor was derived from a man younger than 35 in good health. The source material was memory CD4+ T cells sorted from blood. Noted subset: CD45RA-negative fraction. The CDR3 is CAWSVDSRDTQYF. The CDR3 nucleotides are TGTGCCTGGAGTGTGGACTCGAGGGATACGCAGTATTTT.